The 29 T cell receptor beta chains given below trace back to one sample, sequenced in a study of early T cells in non-severe SARS-CoV-2 infection. TCRdb passed the 5' RACE reads through MiXCR, listing each CDR3 protein once. The data contain approximately 100,000 distinct CDR3 sequences, 11% of them singletons. The sample taken for sequencing was whole blood. Receptors originate from an adult who was a healthcare worker with PCR-confirmed SARS-CoV-2 infection or an uninfected control (not recorded which).

This chain links TRBV5-1 with TRBJ2-6, with 7 nucleotides matching TRBD1. J lost 3 bases, V lost 5 bases, and 11 bases had no gene match. The CDR3 is made up of 17 amino acids. Per germline, CDR1 SGHRS and CDR2 YFSETQ. CDR3 nucleotide sequence: TGCGCCAGCAGAGAGCTTACAGGGGCTAGTGGGGCCAACGTCCTGACTTTC. Protein: CASRELTGASGANVLTF.

A few counts support this clonotype. The gene calls are TRBV5-6 and TRBJ2-3; D is ambiguous. Germline V lookup: CDR1 SGHDT, CDR2 YYEEEE. The V end lost 0 bases, the J end lost 4 bases, and 6 bases lay between the germline ends. The CDR3 runs to 13 residues. The chain's CDR3 is CASSLGAPDTQYF. The CDR3 coding sequence is TGTGCCAGCAGCTTGGGGGCCCCAGATACGCAGTATTTT.

This clonotype was recorded at least ten times. This sequence joins TRBV28 and TRBJ1-4; D remains unclear. CDR3 size: 13 residues. V lost 4 bases and J lost 6, with 9 bases in between. Germline CDR1 and CDR2: MDHEN and SYDVKM. The CDR3 reads CASSSRTDEKLFF. CDR3 nucleotide sequence: TGTGCCAGCAGTTCCAGGACGGATGAAAAACTGTTTTTT.

This clonotype was observed many times. CDR3 sequence: CASSLRLAQSGTEAFF. CDR3 DNA: TGTGCCAGCAGCTTAAGGTTAGCCCAATCCGGTACTGAAGCTTTCTTT. J is TRBJ1-1 and V is TRBV11-2; no reliable D call. The CDR3 extends over 16 amino acids. The V gene's germline CDR1 is SGHAT and CDR2 FQNNGV. Trimming took 2 bases from V and 5 from J, leaving 18 bases between them.

This clonotype showed up just a few times. The J gene is TRBJ2-5, the V gene TRBV6-1; D is undetermined. With 4 bases removed from V and 5 bases from J, the gap between germline ends came to 8 bases. This CDR3 has 12 amino acids. Germline V gene data show CDR1 as MNHNS and CDR2 as SASEGT. The CDR3 bases are TGTGCCAGCAGTGTACGGTCTGAGACCCAGTACTTC. Translation gives CASSVRSETQYF.

The table lists this clonotype with a few counts. The chain carries TRBV27 and TRBJ2-7; maybe TRBD1 (7 bases). From germline, CDR1 is MNHEY and CDR2 SMNVEV (reference sequence). The CDR3 length is 13 residues. Trimming shortened V by 5 bases and J by 3 bases, and 11 bases separated the two germline ends. CDR3 in amino acids: CASSLQGGYEQYF. CDR3 DNA sequence: TGTGCCAGCAGTCTTCAGGGGGGCTACGAGCAGTACTTC.

The CDR3 nucleotides are TGCAGCGTCCGTCCGAGCGGGAGTTGGGATGAGCAGTTCTTC. Amino acids: CSVRPSGSWDEQFF. V is TRBV29-1 and J is TRBJ2-1; 8 bases fit TRBD2. This CDR3 is 14 amino acids long. The germline V gene has CDR1 SQVTM and CDR2 ANQGSEA. V shed 6 bases and J 8 bases; nucleotides not matched to a gene: 12.

This chain joins TRBV19 and TRBJ2-5; D not resolved. V was cut by 3 bases and J by 0 bases, with 14 bases left in between. The CDR3 is 16 amino acids. The germline V gene encodes CDR1 LNHDA and CDR2 SQIVND (reference sequence). The CDR3 bases are TGTGCCAGTAGTATCCATCCGCTACCGTACCAAGAGACCCAGTACTTC. Its translation is CASSIHPLPYQETQYF.

This clonotype came up a few times. The V gene is TRBV7-9, the J gene TRBJ1-4, with no clear D. Between the trimmed V and J ends, which lost 7 bases and 0 bases, there was a span of 9 bases. CDR3 length: 14 amino acids. In germline, CDR1 is SEHNR, CDR2 FQNEAQ (reference sequence). The CDR3 DNA is TGTGCCAGCACGGCCGAGGCAACTAATGAAAAACTGTTTTTT. Amino acid sequence: CASTAEATNEKLFF.

This clonotype was observed at least ten times. V usage is TRBV7-6 and J usage is TRBJ1-6; D remains ambiguous. The CDR3 is 15 residues long. Germline loops: CDR1 SGHVS, CDR2 FNYEAQ. Trimming took off 5 bases at V and 9 bases at J, with 17 bases between the two ends. The CDR3 sequence is CASSLEVTFGSPLHF. The CDR3 DNA follows: TGTGCCAGCAGCCTGGAAGTGACGTTCGGTTCACCCCTCCACTTT.

The sample holds a few counts of this clonotype. The rearrangement links TRBV11-2 to TRBJ2-1, with 7 bases that match TRBD2. V was pared by 4 bases and J by 5 bases, with 11 bases of the junction left unmatched. Germline CDR1 SGHAT, CDR2 FQNNGV. This CDR3 is 16 amino acids long. The CDR3 nucleotides are TGTGCCAGCAGCTACCACCAGCGGGGCGCAAACAATGAGCAGTTCTTC. Protein product: CASSYHQRGANNEQFF.

This clonotype was counted at least ten times. This chain joins TRBV6-5 and TRBJ1-4, with a weak D call TRBD1 (5 bases). The V gene lost 5 bases and the J gene lost 8 bases, with 18 bases spanning the gap. CDR1 is MNHEY, CDR2 SVGAGI, per germline. The CDR3 loop spans 15 amino acids. DNA for the CDR3: TGTGCCAGCAGTCCCTTCCGGGACCTAAGGGAAAAACTGTTTTTT. It codes for CASSPFRDLREKLFF.

The genes are TRBV28 and TRBJ2-3; D may be TRBD2 (5 bases). The CDR3 covers 15 residues. V lost 0 bases, J lost 0 bases, and 7 bases lay in between. In germline, CDR1 is MDHEN, CDR2 SYDVKM. CDR3 sequence (DNA): TGTGCCAGCAGTTTATGGGGCGGGAGCACAGATACGCAGTATTTT. This sequence encodes CASSLWGGSTDTQYF.

This clonotype was found a few times. The chain recombines TRBV2 with TRBJ1-4; D not certain. Germline CDR1 and CDR2: SNHLY and FYNNEI. The CDR3 runs 12 residues. The V end was cut by 6 bases, the J end by 8 bases, with 10 bases between. In DNA, the CDR3 is TGTGCCAGCAGAACAGTTGAAGAAAAACTGTTTTTT. Translation gives CASRTVEEKLFF. Complete variable domain (other parts from reference TRBV2 and TRBJ1-4): EPEVTQTPSHQVTQMGQEVILRCVPISNHLYFYWYRQILGQKVEFLVSFYNNEISEKSEIFDDQFSVERPDGSNFTLKIRSTKLEDSAMYFCASRTVEEKLFFGSGTQLSVL.

This clonotype came up a few times. The rearrangement joins TRBV11-2 to TRBJ2-1; no definite D call. There are 14 residues in the CDR3. The germline V gene has CDR1 SGHAT and CDR2 FQNNGV. V gave up 2 bases and J gave up 0 bases, with 5 bases separating them. CDR3 sequence reads: CASSLQSSYNEQFF. Here the CDR3 DNA reads TGTGCCAGCAGCTTACAGAGCTCCTACAATGAGCAGTTCTTC.

There are a few counts of this clonotype. The chain couples TRBV27 to TRBJ2-3; 7 positions match TRBD2. V trimming: 3 bases; J trimming: 5 bases; junction bases outside the gene matches: 8. This CDR3 contains 15 residues. In germline, CDR1 is MNHEY, CDR2 SMNVEV (reference sequence). CDR3 sequence: CASSFSRTRIDTQYF. The CDR3 DNA sequence: TGTGCCAGCAGTTTCTCCCGGACTAGAATAGATACGCAGTATTTT.

This chain connects TRBV9 to TRBJ2-7; 11 bases are a match to TRBD1. V dropped 3 bases and J dropped 4; count of bases not matched to a gene: 6. Germline V lookup: CDR1 SGDLS, CDR2 YYNGEE. The CDR3 has 15 residues. CDR3 region: CASSAQDRGPYEQYF. DNA of the CDR3: TGTGCCAGCAGCGCACAGGACAGGGGGCCGTACGAGCAGTACTTC.

This clonotype was found many times. The CDR3 DNA reads TGCAGTGCTCCTCCCGGGACCAAGAACACTGAAGCTTTCTTT. Translating it yields CSAPPGTKNTEAFF. The rearrangement uses TRBV20-1 and TRBJ1-1; a weak D match, TRBD1 (5 bases). The CDR3 runs to 14 residues. The V gene's germline CDR1 is DFQATT and CDR2 SNEGSKA (reference sequence). Trimming left V 5 bases short and J 1 base short, with 14 bases between.

The chain has TRBV5-6 and TRBJ2-7; 10 bases are shared with TRBD1. The germline gives CDR1 SGHDT, CDR2 YYEEEE. After removal of 4 bases from V and 5 bases from J, the junction contained 15 bases not matched to a gene. This CDR3 contains 17 residues. DNA of the CDR3: TGTGCCAGCAGCAGTCGATTCCGGGACAGGGGCGGAGACGAGCAGTACTTC. Its protein product is CASSSRFRDRGGDEQYF.

The genes are TRBV5-6 and TRBJ1-2; tentatively, D is TRBD1 (5 bases). Germline loops: CDR1 SGHDT, CDR2 YYEEEE. V gave up 6 bases and J gave up 4 bases, with 16 bases separating them. The CDR3 totals 14 residues. For the CDR3, the DNA is TGTGCCAGCACCGAGATAGGGGAGGGCTATGGCTACACCTTC. This encodes CASTEIGEGYGYTF.

The chain uses TRBV13 and TRBJ2-2; no clear D gene. Germline V lookup: CDR1 PRHDT, CDR2 FYEKMQ (reference sequence). CDR3 size: 13 residues. The V end was cut by 4 bases, the J end by 8 bases, with 11 bases between. This CDR3 reads CASSSVVAGELFF. The CDR3, as DNA: TGTGCCAGCAGCTCAGTTGTAGCTGGGGAGCTGTTTTTT.

The genes are TRBV6-5 and TRBJ1-1; the D gene is possibly TRBD1 (5 bases). The V end lost 2 bases, the J end lost 1 base, and 11 bases lay between the germline ends. The CDR3 sequence is 15 residues long. The germline V gene encodes CDR1 MNHEY and CDR2 SVGAGI. CDR3 DNA sequence: TGTGCCAGCAGTTACAATGGGGCTGGGAACACTGAAGCTTTCTTT. Translating it yields CASSYNGAGNTEAFF.

This clonotype appeared many times. V is TRBV6-5 and J is TRBJ2-5; D remains ambiguous. From germline, CDR1 is MNHEY and CDR2 SVGAGI. This CDR3 is 13 amino acids long. With 0 bases removed from V and 7 bases from J, the gap between germline ends came to 9 bases. The CDR3, as DNA: TGTGCCAGCAGTTACTCTGGCCCAGGGACCCAGTACTTC. As protein: CASSYSGPGTQYF.

A few counts support this clonotype. The chain combines TRBV9 with TRBJ2-1; the match to TRBD2 covers 7 bases. The CDR3 runs to 15 residues. Germline CDR1 SGDLS, CDR2 YYNGEE. V was clipped by 4 bases and J by 3 bases; unmatched bases: 7. CDR3 sequence: CASSLSGTNYNEQFF. The CDR3 DNA follows: TGTGCCAGCAGCCTGAGTGGGACTAACTACAATGAGCAGTTCTTC.

This clonotype was found a few times. The chain recombines TRBV18 with TRBJ1-4; D is unclear. Per germline, CDR1 KGHSH and CDR2 LQKENI. Trimming removed 2 bases at V and 8 bases at J, with 15 bases between. The CDR3 is made up of 15 amino acids. The CDR3: CASSPLTGREEKLFF. The CDR3 region has the DNA TGTGCCAGCTCACCATTAACGGGAAGAGAGGAAAAACTGTTTTTT. Full variable domain (missing parts from reference TRBV18 and TRBJ1-4): NAGVMQNPRHLVRRRGQEARLRCSPMKGHSHVYWYRQLPEEGLKFMVYLQKENIIDESGMPKERFSAEFPKEGPSILRIQQVVRGDSAAYFCASSPLTGREEKLFFGSGTQLSVL.

Ten or more counts support this clonotype. The chain is built from TRBV20-1 and TRBJ1-5; D is uncertain. Trimming pared 3 bases from V and 9 bases from J, leaving 12 bases between. From germline, CDR1 is DFQATT and CDR2 SNEGSKA (reference sequence). CDR3 size: 12 residues. The CDR3, as DNA: TGCAGTGCTAGTAGGCGGCTCGGGCCCCAGCATTTT. Encoded protein: CSASRRLGPQHF.

This clonotype has only a few counts. This chain connects TRBV29-1 to TRBJ1-1; weak D call: TRBD1 (6 bases). This CDR3 is built from 13 residues. Trimming took 5 bases from V and 0 from J, leaving 10 bases between them. Germline V gives CDR1 SQVTM, CDR2 ANQGSEA. CDR3 bases: TGCAGCGTTCACAGGGAAATGAACACTGAAGCTTTCTTT. Encoded protein: CSVHREMNTEAFF.

Many counts were recorded for this clonotype. The chain links TRBV28 to TRBJ1-4; TRBD1 is a possible D gene (5 bases). Germline V gene lookup returns CDR1 MDHEN and CDR2 SYDVKM. This CDR3 is built from 13 residues. The CDR3, as DNA: TGTGCTATTCATGCGGGACCGAATGAAAAACTGTTTTTT. Translation gives CAIHAGPNEKLFF. The full variable domain, its missing parts supplied by reference TRBV28 and TRBJ1-4, is DVKVTQSSRYLVKRTGEKVFLECVQDMDHENMFWYRQDPGLGLRLIYFSYDVKMKEKGDIPEGYSVSREKKERFSLILESASTNQTSMYLCAIHAGPNEKLFFGSGTQLSVL.

This clonotype was recorded at least ten times. The conserved phenylalanine or tryptophan normally closing the CDR3 is absent here, so this likely arose from a read error. The chain employs TRBV29-1 and TRBJ2-5, with 7 bases lining up with TRBD1. Germline values: CDR1 SQVTM, CDR2 ANQGSEA. V lost 6 bases to trimming and J lost 2 bases; unmatched junction nucleotides: 3. This CDR3 comprises 12 residues. For the CDR3, the DNA is TGCAGCGTGCAGGGGGATCAAGAGACCCAGTACCTC. Amino acid sequence: CSVQGDQETQYL.